These 25 T cell receptor beta chains share one sample of origin, sequenced in a study of cytotoxic CD8 clonotypes in ibrutinib-treated CLL. Libraries were prepared by immunoSEQ multiplex PCR; TCRdb keeps only in-frame clonotypes and omits some of them. Seen here are 130,000 or so clones, approximately 81% observed once, and the top ten hold 2.5% to 3.5%. The sample in question was PBMCs, obtained after 24 months of ibrutinib treatment. These receptors were taken from a human donor with chronic lymphocytic leukemia.

This clone was observed a handful of times. The rearrangement uses TRBV10-3 and TRBJ1-6; D uncertain. Per the germline V gene, CDR1 is ENHRY and CDR2 is SYGVKD. The CDR3 contains 14 residues. The V gene lost 3 bases and the J gene lost 6 bases, with 9 bases spanning the gap. CDR3 nucleotides: TGTGCCATCAGTGAAAGCCAGACTAATTCACCCCTCCACTTT. Encoded protein: CAISESQTNSPLHF.

This chain joins TRBV4-1 and TRBJ1-1; D remains ambiguous. V was shortened by 0 bases and J by 0 bases, with 5 bases between the two germline ends. The germline gives CDR1 MGHRA, CDR2 YSYEKL. There are 14 residues in the CDR3. The CDR3 nucleotides read TGCGCCAGCAGCCAAGATTGGCTGAACACTGAAGCTTTCTTT. It codes for CASSQDWLNTEAFF.

The chain has TRBV27 and TRBJ1-1; weak D call: TRBD1 (5 bases). This CDR3 has 14 amino acids. Germline CDR1 is MNHEY and CDR2 is SMNVEV (reference sequence). Trimming left V 4 bases short and J 1 base short, with 10 bases between. The CDR3 coding sequence is TGTGCCAGCAGTTGGGGCCTGAGGAACACTGAAGCTTTCTTT. It is translated as CASSWGLRNTEAFF.

V is TRBV7-2 and J is TRBJ1-6; D not resolved. Per germline, CDR1 SGHTA and CDR2 FQGNSA. This CDR3 region has 13 residues. Between the trimmed V and J ends, which lost 1 base and 12 bases, there was a span of 10 bases. This CDR3 reads CASSLVWAQPLHF. CDR3 coding DNA: TGTGCCAGCAGCTTAGTATGGGCTCAACCCCTCCACTTT.

This sequence joins TRBV6-5 and TRBJ2-7; the D gene could be TRBD1 or TRBD2 (7 bases each). With 6 bases removed from V and 4 bases from J, the gap between germline ends came to 19 bases. Germline V gene lookup returns CDR1 MNHEY and CDR2 SVGAGI. The CDR3 is 15 amino acids. CDR3 residues: CASSQGGAHPYEQYF. The DNA of the CDR3 is TGTGCCAGCAGCCAGGGGGGGGCGCACCCTTACGAGCAGTACTTC.

V usage is TRBV7-2 and J usage is TRBJ1-1; the D is unclear. The germline V gene encodes CDR1 SGHTA and CDR2 FQGNSA. The CDR3 is 13 residues long. Trimming removed 5 bases at V and 4 bases at J, with 11 bases between. The CDR3 nucleotides read TGTGCCAGCAGCCCCGGCCCGGGCACTGAAGCTTTCTTT. Amino acids: CASSPGPGTEAFF.

This clone appeared a few times. The rearrangement uses TRBV7-2 and TRBJ1-5; D not certain. Germline V gene data show CDR1 as SGHTA and CDR2 as FQGNSA. The ends were cut back, 4 bases at V and 4 bases at J, with 14 bases in the middle. CDR3 length: 15 amino acids. CDR3 sequence (DNA): TGTGCCAGCAGCTACGCGGGCACCGCGAATCAGCCCCAGCATTTT. Its translation is CASSYAGTANQPQHF.

The chain has TRBV28 and TRBJ2-7; 12 bases agree with TRBD1. This CDR3 region has 17 residues. V was pared by 7 bases and J by 2 bases, with 12 bases of the junction left unmatched. Germline values: CDR1 MDHEN, CDR2 SYDVKM. The CDR3 reads CASISPGQGAGAYEQYF. CDR3 DNA: TGTGCCAGCATCTCACCGGGACAGGGGGCCGGGGCCTACGAGCAGTACTTC.

This chain uses TRBV28 with TRBJ1-6, with D hard to call. The CDR3 consists of 16 residues. Per the germline V gene, CDR1 is MDHEN and CDR2 is SYDVKM. Trimming took off 6 bases at V and 0 bases at J, with 12 bases between the two ends. CDR3 DNA sequence: TGTGCCAGCAGCCTCTACGGAAGCTCCTATAATTCACCCCTCCACTTT. Amino acid sequence: CASSLYGSSYNSPLHF.

This sequence joins TRBV7-6 and TRBJ2-4; D possibly uses TRBD1 or TRBD2 (5 bases each). Trimming removed 7 bases at V and 2 bases at J, with 15 bases between. Germline assignment: CDR1 SGHVS and CDR2 FNYEAQ. CDR3 length equals 15 residues. The CDR3 DNA reads TGTGCCAGCATGAGGGGCCGGCTAACCAAAAACATTCAGTACTTC. It yields the protein CASMRGRLTKNIQYF.

The rearrangement joins TRBV10-3 to TRBJ1-1, with 9 bases that match TRBD1. Germline values: CDR1 ENHRY, CDR2 SYGVKD. This CDR3 spans 15 amino acids. The J segment lost 0 bases and the V segment lost 6 bases, leaving 5 bases of the junction unmatched. CDR3 coding DNA: TGTGCCATCAGCCGGGACAGGGACATGAACACTGAAGCTTTCTTT. Encoded protein: CAISRDRDMNTEAFF.

The chain links TRBV7-6 to TRBJ1-3, with D perhaps TRBD1 (6 bases). CDR1 is SGHVS and CDR2 is FNYEAQ in the germline V gene. The CDR3 has 16 residues. V gave up 5 bases and J gave up 4 bases, with 18 bases separating them. In nucleotides, the CDR3 is TGTGCCAGCAGCCCGGGGAGATGGGGGGCAGGAAACACCATATATTTT. Translating gives CASSPGRWGAGNTIYF.

This clone was recorded only once. J is TRBJ2-2 and V is TRBV7-8; D is ambiguous. The V end was cut by 4 bases, the J end by 0 bases, with 9 bases between. CDR1 and CDR2 from the germline V gene are SGHVS and FQNEAQ. This CDR3 contains 15 residues. The CDR3 is CASSYLSTNTGELFF. The CDR3, as DNA: TGTGCCAGCAGCTACCTCTCAACGAACACCGGGGAGCTGTTTTTT.

This clone is a singleton in its sample. The chain recombines TRBV2 with TRBJ2-1, with 7 bases that match TRBD1. Per the germline V gene, CDR1 is SNHLY and CDR2 is FYNNEI. V gave up 6 bases and J gave up 5 bases; unmatched junction bases: 10. The CDR3 length is 15 residues. The CDR3 bases are TGTGCCAGCAGCCCTCCAGGGGGATTAAACAATGAGCAGTTCTTC. This translates into CASSPPGGLNNEQFF.

The chain combines TRBV7-8 with TRBJ2-3; either TRBD1 or TRBD2 may fit D (5 bases each). CDR1 is SGHVS and CDR2 is FQNEAQ in the germline V gene. Trimming took 5 bases from V and 1 from J, leaving 10 bases between them. The CDR3 totals 14 residues. CDR3 nucleotide sequence: TGTGCCAGCAGCAGGGACCCACGCACAGATACGCAGTATTTT. This translates into CASSRDPRTDTQYF.

The rearrangement uses TRBV6-6 and TRBJ2-7, with 10 nucleotides matching TRBD1. V shed 10 bases and J 6 bases; nucleotides not matched to a gene: 12. The germline V gene has CDR1 MNHNY and CDR2 SVGAGI (reference sequence). The CDR3 is made up of 14 amino acids. The CDR3 region is CATSAGTGVREQYF. CDR3 DNA: TGTGCCACATCCGCCGGGACAGGGGTTCGCGAGCAGTACTTC.

The J gene is TRBJ2-3, the V gene TRBV7-2; 12 bases are a match to TRBD2. Germline lookup yields CDR1 SGHTA and CDR2 FQGNSA. CDR3 size: 16 residues. V shed 5 bases, J shed 4 bases, and the junction held 7 bases outside the gene matches. In DNA form, the CDR3 reads TGTGCCAGCAGCACCGGACTAGCGGGGAGGGCAGATACGCAGTATTTT. Encoded protein: CASSTGLAGRADTQYF.

This clone was picked up a small number of times. V and J are TRBV7-9 and TRBJ1-6; 7 bases align to TRBD1. CDR1 is SEHNR, CDR2 FQNEAQ, per germline (reference sequence). The CDR3 totals 16 residues. Trimming at V came to 5 bases and at J to 5 bases, leaving 9 bases not matched to a gene. The CDR3 DNA reads TGTGCCAGCAGCACGAGGACAGGTTCCGATAATTCACCCCTCCACTTT. This gives the protein CASSTRTGSDNSPLHF. The complete variable domain, with remaining parts taken from reference TRBV7-9 and TRBJ1-6, reads DTGVSQNPRHKITKRGQNVTFRCDPISEHNRLYWYRQTLGQGPEFLTYFQNEAQLEKSRLLSDRFSAERPKGSFSTLEIQRTEQGDSAMYLCASSTRTGSDNSPLHFGNGTRLTVT.

This rearrangement joins TRBV4-3 to TRBJ2-3, with 8 bases identical to TRBD1. Losses at the gene ends were 4 bases for V and 4 bases for J; bases not matched to a gene: 16. Germline V gene lookup returns CDR1 LGHNA and CDR2 YSLEER. The CDR3 extends over 18 amino acids. Here the CDR3 reads CASSPRLATGAGPDTQYF. CDR3 coding DNA: TGCGCCAGCAGCCCACGCCTGGCGACAGGGGCTGGGCCAGATACGCAGTATTTT.

The genes are TRBV5-1 and TRBJ1-1; a weak D match, TRBD1 (5 bases). V shed 5 bases and J shed 2 bases, with 25 bases lying between them. Germline V gene lookup returns CDR1 SGHRS and CDR2 YFSETQ. The CDR3 runs to 18 residues. The CDR3: CASRQRQNWMGPNTEAFF. The CDR3 coding sequence is TGCGCCAGCAGACAAAGACAGAACTGGATGGGACCAAACACTGAAGCTTTCTTT.

The rearrangement links TRBV18 to TRBJ2-2, with D uncertain. Per germline, CDR1 KGHSH and CDR2 LQKENI. The CDR3 length is 11 residues. V dropped 0 bases and J dropped 7 bases, with 0 bases sitting between them. As DNA, the CDR3 is TGTGCCAGCTCACCACCCGGGGAGCTGTTTTTT. It yields the protein CASSPPGELFF.

The V gene is TRBV2, the J gene TRBJ2-7, with D tentatively TRBD1 (6 bases). Germline V lookup: CDR1 SNHLY, CDR2 FYNNEI. Trimming took off 3 bases at V and 1 base at J, with 10 bases between the two ends. CDR3 length: 14 residues. The CDR3 sequence: CASSDQGPSYEQYF. CDR3 nucleotide sequence: TGTGCCAGCAGTGATCAGGGGCCATCCTACGAGCAGTACTTC.

Here the CDR3 reads CASTFRTGYTEAFF. CDR3 DNA sequence: TGTGCCAGCACCTTTAGAACAGGGTACACTGAAGCTTTCTTT. The chain joins TRBV27 to TRBJ1-1; D might be TRBD1 (6 bases). Germline values: CDR1 MNHEY, CDR2 SMNVEV (reference sequence). This CDR3 is built from 14 residues. The V end lost 7 bases, the J end lost 3 bases, and 15 bases lay between the germline ends.

The genes are TRBV2 and TRBJ1-2; unclear D gene. The germline V and J ends were trimmed by 4 bases and 8 bases, with 20 bases remaining between them. The CDR3 runs to 15 residues. CDR1 and CDR2 from the germline V gene are SNHLY and FYNNEI. The CDR3 sequence: CASSVTTGPLSGYTF. Here the CDR3 DNA reads TGTGCCAGCAGTGTCACTACCGGGCCGCTGTCCGGCTACACCTTC.

This sequence joins TRBV28 and TRBJ1-1; weak D call: TRBD1 (5 bases). V was cut by 7 bases and J by 0 bases, with 12 bases left in between. The CDR3 contains 14 residues. Germline CDR1 is MDHEN and CDR2 is SYDVKM. Written as DNA, the CDR3 is TGTGCCAGCATGGGGACCACCATGAACACTGAAGCTTTCTTT. Protein product: CASMGTTMNTEAFF.